This TCR beta chain was captured by sequencing in a study of T-cell memory formation after mild COVID-19. Overall study findings and caveats: Clones which contracted sat mainly in CM and EM if CD4+, and in EMRA if CD8+.

As concerns this clonotype: Antigen: not known.

TCRdb processed the 5' RACE reads anew with MiXCR; each CDR3 protein has one entry. The sample includes 250,000 to 400,000 distinct CDR3 sequences, more than 13% seen only once; the top ten take roughly a fifth. Sample: PBMCs or a T cell subset sorted from them (not recorded which). This TCR derives from a man younger than 35 who had mild COVID-19 (a few samples of this study predate the infection). Cell type and time point are not known.

The CDR3 spells CASSLGGGENEQFF. DNA of the CDR3: TGCGCCAGCAGCTTGGGCGGGGGCGAAAATGAGCAGTTCTTC. The V gene is TRBV5-1, the J gene TRBJ2-1, with D possibly matching TRBD2 (7 bases). The germline V gene has CDR1 SGHRS and CDR2 YFSETQ. Between the trimmed V and J ends, which lost 0 bases and 7 bases, there was a span of 11 bases. There are 14 residues in the CDR3.